These 10 T cell receptor beta chains were all obtained from the same sample, sequenced in a study of immune cell composition in non-small cell lung cancer. TCRdb keeps only in-frame clones here, not all; method: immunoSEQ multiplex PCR. The repertoire holds 3,500 or so clones, with 65% to 80% as singletons. Sequences were obtained from lung tumor tissue. These receptors were collected from a human donor with non-small cell lung cancer.

This chain joins TRBV5-6 and TRBJ2-6, with D perhaps TRBD1 (5 bases). This CDR3 is built from 15 residues. V dropped 2 bases and J dropped 0 bases, with 6 bases sitting between them. The germline CDR1 and CDR2 sequences are SGHDT and YYEEEE. The DNA for the CDR3 is TGTGCCAGCAGCTTAGGGGTCTCTGGGGCCAACGTCCTGACTTTC. It codes for CASSLGVSGANVLTF. Based on the CDR3 plus reference TRBV5-6 and TRBJ2-6, the full variable domain is DAGVTQSPTHLIKTRGQQVTLRCSPKSGHDTVSWYQQALGQGPQFIFQYYEEEERQRGNFPDRFSGHQFPNYSSELNVNALLLGDSALYLCASSLGVSGANVLTFGAGSRLTVL.

The chain couples TRBV28 to TRBJ2-7; D unclear. Germline loops: CDR1 MDHEN, CDR2 SYDVKM. The CDR3 sequence is 10 residues long. The DNA of the CDR3 is TGTGGAACTCAGCGATACGAGCAGTACTTC. Residues: CGTQRYEQYF.

The V and J genes are TRBV15 and TRBJ1-1; possibly TRBD1 for D (5 bases). CDR3 length equals 12 residues. V lost 6 bases and J lost 1, with 6 bases in between. Germline lookup yields CDR1 LNHNV and CDR2 YYDKDF (reference sequence). CDR3: CATRQGNTEAFF. Written as DNA, the CDR3 is TGTGCCACCAGGCAGGGGAACACTGAAGCTTTCTTT.

The CDR3 spells CAIYSGNSYNEQFF. CDR3 DNA sequence: TGTGCCATCTATAGCGGGAACTCCTACAATGAGCAGTTCTTC. The chain recombines TRBV10-3 with TRBJ2-1, with 8 nucleotides matching TRBD2. Looked up from germline, CDR1 is ENHRY and CDR2 is SYGVKD. The CDR3 spans 14 residues. V shed 8 bases, J shed 0 bases, and the junction held 3 bases outside the gene matches.

The chain employs TRBV7-8 and TRBJ2-7; TRBD1 matches at 7 bases. Germline CDR1 SGHVS, CDR2 FQNEAQ. With V trimmed by 1 base and J by 5 bases, 2 bases remained unmatched. The CDR3 contains 13 residues. CDR3 in DNA: TGTGCCAGCAGCTTAGGCCAGGGGGACGAGCAGTACTTC. Amino acid sequence: CASSLGQGDEQYF. The full variable domain, in which reference TRBV7-8 and TRBJ2-7 provide the parts outside the CDR3, is GAGVSQSPRYKVAKRGQDVALRCDPISGHVSLFWYQQALGQGPEFLTYFQNEAQLDKSGLPSDRFFAERPEGSVSTLKIQRTQQEDSAVYLCASSLGQGDEQYFGPGTRLTVT.

This chain connects TRBV11-2 to TRBJ1-1; D is uncertain. CDR1 is SGHAT, CDR2 FQNNGV, per germline. Trimming cost V 2 bases and J 4 bases, with 5 bases left between them. The CDR3 covers 12 residues. In DNA, the CDR3 is TGTGCCAGCAGCTTAATCGGCACTGAAGCTTTCTTT. Translating it yields CASSLIGTEAFF.

In this sample, this clone turned up a few times. The J gene is TRBJ1-1, the V gene TRBV6-1; TRBD1 agrees at 9 bases. J lost 5 bases, V lost 2 bases, and 3 bases had no gene match. The germline gives CDR1 MNHNS, CDR2 SASEGT. The CDR3 consists of 14 residues. The CDR3: CASSENDRGTEAFF. As DNA, the CDR3 is TGTGCCAGCAGTGAAAATGACAGGGGGACTGAAGCTTTCTTT.

This clone qualifies as medium-sized (0.01 to 0.1%). The chain recombines TRBV4-1 with TRBJ2-5; 8 positions match TRBD1. Germline V CDR1 and CDR2: MGHRA, YSYEKL. J lost 5 bases, V lost 5 bases, and 13 bases had no gene match. This CDR3 has 16 residues. The CDR3 sequence is CASSSRDRKNDETQYF. In DNA, the CDR3 is TGCGCCAGCAGCTCTCGGGACAGGAAGAATGATGAGACCCAGTACTTC.

This clone rates as medium-sized (0.01 to 0.1%). The J gene is TRBJ2-3, the V gene TRBV7-8; the D gene is possibly TRBD2 (5 bases). Germline loops: CDR1 SGHVS, CDR2 FQNEAQ. Trimming left V 5 bases short and J 1 base short, with 13 bases between. This CDR3 comprises 15 residues. Here the CDR3 reads CASSQRLAGTDTQYF. The CDR3 region has the DNA TGTGCCAGCAGCCAGCGGCTAGCCGGCACAGATACGCAGTATTTT.

The V call is TRBV18, the J call TRBJ2-7; 8 bases are a match to TRBD1. Germline CDR1 reads KGHSH; CDR2 reads LQKENI. There are 15 residues in the CDR3. V lost 2 bases and J lost 7; bases outside the gene matches: 10. CDR3 protein: CASSPVGTGSREQYF. In nucleotides, the CDR3 is TGTGCCAGCTCACCAGTCGGGACAGGATCGCGGGAGCAGTACTTC.